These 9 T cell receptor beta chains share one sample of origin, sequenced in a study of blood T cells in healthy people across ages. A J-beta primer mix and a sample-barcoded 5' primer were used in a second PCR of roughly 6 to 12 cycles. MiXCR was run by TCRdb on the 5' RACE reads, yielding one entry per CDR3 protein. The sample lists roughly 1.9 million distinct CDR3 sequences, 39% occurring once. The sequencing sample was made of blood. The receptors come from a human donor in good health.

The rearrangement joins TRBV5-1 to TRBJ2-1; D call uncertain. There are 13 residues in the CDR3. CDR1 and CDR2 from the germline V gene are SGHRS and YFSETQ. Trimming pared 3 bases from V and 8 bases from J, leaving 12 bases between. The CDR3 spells CASSSVVEDEQFF. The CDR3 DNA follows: TGCGCCAGCAGCTCCGTAGTTGAGGATGAGCAGTTCTTC.

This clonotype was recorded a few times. In nucleotides, the CDR3 is TGTGCCAGCAGCTTTTCAGCGGGCACCCACAATGAGCAGTTCTTC. Translation gives CASSFSAGTHNEQFF. The chain has TRBV7-2 and TRBJ2-1; D may be TRBD2 (6 bases). In germline, CDR1 is SGHTA, CDR2 FQGNSA. V gave up 3 bases and J gave up 5 bases, with 14 bases separating them. This CDR3 has 15 amino acids.

The CDR3, as DNA: TGTGCCAGCAACCAGGGGGCTAACTATGGCTACACCTTC. It specifies CASNQGANYGYTF. This chain uses TRBV2 with TRBJ1-2; 7 nucleotides match TRBD1. The germline gives CDR1 SNHLY, CDR2 FYNNEI. The CDR3 sequence is 13 residues long. V lost 7 bases and J lost 0; bases outside the gene matches: 2.

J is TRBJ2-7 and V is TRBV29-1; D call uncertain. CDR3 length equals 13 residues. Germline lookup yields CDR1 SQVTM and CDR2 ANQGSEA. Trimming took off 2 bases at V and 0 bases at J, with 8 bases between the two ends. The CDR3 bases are TGCAGCGTTGAACAGGTGCCCTCCTACGAGCAGTACTTC. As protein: CSVEQVPSYEQYF.

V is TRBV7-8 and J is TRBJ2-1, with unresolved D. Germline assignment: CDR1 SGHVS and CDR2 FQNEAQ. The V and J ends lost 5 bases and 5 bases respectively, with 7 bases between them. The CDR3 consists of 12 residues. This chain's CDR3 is CASSHENNEQFF. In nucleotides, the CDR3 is TGTGCCAGCAGCCATGAGAACAATGAGCAGTTCTTC.

The CDR3 spells CASSSDRGGSPLHF. The CDR3, as DNA: TGTGCCAGCAGTTCTGACAGGGGTGGTTCACCCCTCCACTTT. The chain couples TRBV2 to TRBJ1-6, with TRBD1 identical over 8 bases. V dropped 5 bases and J dropped 9; count of bases not matched to a gene: 6. This CDR3 region has 14 residues. CDR1 SNHLY and CDR2 FYNNEI come from the germline V gene. Filled out from reference TRBV2 and TRBJ1-6, the complete variable domain reads EPEVTQTPSHQVTQMGQEVILRCVPISNHLYFYWYRQILGQKVEFLVSFYNNEISEKSEIFDDQFSVERPDGSNFTLKIRSTKLEDSAMYFCASSSDRGGSPLHFGNGTRLTVT.

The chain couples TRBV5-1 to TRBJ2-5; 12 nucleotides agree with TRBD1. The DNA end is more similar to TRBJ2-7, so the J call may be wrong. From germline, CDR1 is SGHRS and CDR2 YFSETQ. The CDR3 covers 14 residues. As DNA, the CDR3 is TGCGCCAGCAGCCATCCGGGACAGGGGGCCGAGCAGTACTTC. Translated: CASSHPGQGAEQYF.

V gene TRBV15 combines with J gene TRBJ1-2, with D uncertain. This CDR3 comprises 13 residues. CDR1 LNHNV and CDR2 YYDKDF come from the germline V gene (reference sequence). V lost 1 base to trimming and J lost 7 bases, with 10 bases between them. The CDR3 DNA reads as TGTGCCACCAGCAGAGGTGATACGGGTGGCTACACCTTC. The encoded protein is CATSRGDTGGYTF.

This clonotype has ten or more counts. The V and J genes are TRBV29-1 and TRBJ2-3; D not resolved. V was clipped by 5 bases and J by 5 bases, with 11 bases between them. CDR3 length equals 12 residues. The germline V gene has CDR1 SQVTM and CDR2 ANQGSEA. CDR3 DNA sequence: TGCAGCGTTCTATCTAGTGGAGATACGCAGTATTTT. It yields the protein CSVLSSGDTQYF.